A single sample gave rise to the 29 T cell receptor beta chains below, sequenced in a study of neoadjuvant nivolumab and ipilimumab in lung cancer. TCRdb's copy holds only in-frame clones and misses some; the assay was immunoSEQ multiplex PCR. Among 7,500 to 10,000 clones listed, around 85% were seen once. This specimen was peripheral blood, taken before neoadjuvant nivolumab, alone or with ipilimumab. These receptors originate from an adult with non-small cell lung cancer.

CDR3 amino acids: CASSQQGLLEQYF. The CDR3 bases are TGTGCCAGTAGCCAACAGGGCCTCTTAGAGCAGTACTTC. The rearrangement joins TRBV19 to TRBJ2-7; tentatively, D is TRBD1 (6 bases). CDR1 and CDR2 from the germline V gene are LNHDA and SQIVND (reference sequence). This CDR3 is 13 amino acids long. V lost 6 bases to trimming and J lost 7 bases, with 16 bases between them.

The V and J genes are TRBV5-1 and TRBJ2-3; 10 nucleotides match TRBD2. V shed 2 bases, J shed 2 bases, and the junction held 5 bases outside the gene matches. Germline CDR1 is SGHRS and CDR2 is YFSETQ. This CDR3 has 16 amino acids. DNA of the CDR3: TGCGCCAGCAGCTTATCAGCGGGAGGGGTCACAGATACGCAGTATTTT. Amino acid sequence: CASSLSAGGVTDTQYF.

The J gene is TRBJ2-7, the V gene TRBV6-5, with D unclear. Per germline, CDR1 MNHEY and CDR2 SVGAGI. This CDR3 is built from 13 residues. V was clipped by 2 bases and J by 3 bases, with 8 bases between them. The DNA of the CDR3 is TGTGCCAGCAGTTACAGGGTCAGCTACGAGCAGTACTTC. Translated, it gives CASSYRVSYEQYF.

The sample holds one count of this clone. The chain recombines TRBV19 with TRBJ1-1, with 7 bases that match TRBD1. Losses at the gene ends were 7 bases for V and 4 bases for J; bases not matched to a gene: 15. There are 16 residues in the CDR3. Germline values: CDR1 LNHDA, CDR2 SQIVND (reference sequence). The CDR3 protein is CASILYRGGLITEAFF. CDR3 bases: TGTGCCAGTATTTTGTACAGGGGAGGTTTGATCACTGAAGCTTTCTTT.

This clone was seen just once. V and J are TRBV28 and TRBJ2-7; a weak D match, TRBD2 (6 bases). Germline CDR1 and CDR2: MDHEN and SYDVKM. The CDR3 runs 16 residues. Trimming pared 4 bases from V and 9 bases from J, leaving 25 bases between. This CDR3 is CASSSPGTGAAGGQYF. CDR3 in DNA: TGTGCCAGCAGTTCCCCGGGAACGGGAGCCGCGGGCGGGCAGTACTTC.

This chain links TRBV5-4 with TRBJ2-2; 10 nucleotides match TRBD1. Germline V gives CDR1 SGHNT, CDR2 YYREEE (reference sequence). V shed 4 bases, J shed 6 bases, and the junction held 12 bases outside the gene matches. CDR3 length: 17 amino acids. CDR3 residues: CASSQARTGGVAGELFF. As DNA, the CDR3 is TGTGCCAGCAGCCAAGCGAGGACAGGGGGGGTTGCCGGGGAGCTGTTTTTT. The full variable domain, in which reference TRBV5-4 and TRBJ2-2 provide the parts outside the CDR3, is ETGVTQSPTHLIKTRGQQVTLRCSSQSGHNTVSWYQQALGQGPQFIFQYYREEENGRGNFPPRFSGLQFPNYSSELNVNALELDDSALYLCASSQARTGGVAGELFFGEGSRLTVL.

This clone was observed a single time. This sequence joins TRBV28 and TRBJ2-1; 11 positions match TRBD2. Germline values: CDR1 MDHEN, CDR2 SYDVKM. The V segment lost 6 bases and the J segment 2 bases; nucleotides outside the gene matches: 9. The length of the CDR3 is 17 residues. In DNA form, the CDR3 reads TGTGCCAGCAGGAGACTTAGCGGGAGGGCCCCCTACAATGAGCAGTTCTTC. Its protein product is CASRRLSGRAPYNEQFF.

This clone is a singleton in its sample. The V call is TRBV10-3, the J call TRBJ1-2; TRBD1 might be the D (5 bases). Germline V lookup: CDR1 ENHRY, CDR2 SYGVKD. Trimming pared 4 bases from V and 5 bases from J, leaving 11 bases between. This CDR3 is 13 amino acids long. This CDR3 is CAISAGGTYGYTF. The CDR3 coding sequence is TGTGCCATCAGTGCGGGGGGAACTTATGGCTACACCTTC.

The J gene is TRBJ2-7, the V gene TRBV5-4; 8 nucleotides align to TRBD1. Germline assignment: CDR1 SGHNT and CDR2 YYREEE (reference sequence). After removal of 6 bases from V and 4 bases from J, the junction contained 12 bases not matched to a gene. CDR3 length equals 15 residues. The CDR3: CASTFGQGFTYEQYF. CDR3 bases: TGTGCCAGCACCTTCGGACAGGGATTCACTTACGAGCAGTACTTC.

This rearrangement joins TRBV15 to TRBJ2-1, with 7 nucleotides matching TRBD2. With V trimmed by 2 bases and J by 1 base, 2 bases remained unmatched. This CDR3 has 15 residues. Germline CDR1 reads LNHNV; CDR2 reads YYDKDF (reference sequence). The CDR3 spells CATSRKAGSYNEQFF. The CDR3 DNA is TGTGCCACCAGCAGAAAAGCGGGATCCTACAATGAGCAGTTCTTC.

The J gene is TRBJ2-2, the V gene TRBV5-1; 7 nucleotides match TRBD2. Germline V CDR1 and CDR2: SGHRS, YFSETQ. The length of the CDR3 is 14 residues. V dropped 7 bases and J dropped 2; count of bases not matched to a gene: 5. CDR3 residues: CASARDYNTGELFF. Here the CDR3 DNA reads TGCGCCAGCGCGCGGGACTACAACACCGGGGAGCTGTTTTTT.

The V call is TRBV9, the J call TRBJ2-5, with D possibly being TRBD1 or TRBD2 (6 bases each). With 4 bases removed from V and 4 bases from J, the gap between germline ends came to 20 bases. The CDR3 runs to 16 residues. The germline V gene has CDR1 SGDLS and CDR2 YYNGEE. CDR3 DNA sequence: TGTGCCAGCAGCAAACGCAGGACAGTCGGGGGAGAGACCCAGTACTTC. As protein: CASSKRRTVGGETQYF. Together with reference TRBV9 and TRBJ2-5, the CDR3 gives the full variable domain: DSGVTQTPKHLITATGQRVTLRCSPRSGDLSVYWYQQSLDQGLQFLIQYYNGEERAKGNILERFSAQQFPDLHSELNLSSLELGDSALYFCASSKRRTVGGETQYFGPGTRLLVL.

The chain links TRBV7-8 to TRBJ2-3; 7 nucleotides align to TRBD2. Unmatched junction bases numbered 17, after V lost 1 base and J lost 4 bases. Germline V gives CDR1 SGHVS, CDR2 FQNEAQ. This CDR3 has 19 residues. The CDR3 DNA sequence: TGTGCCAGCAGCTTAGTCGGGGTAGTACGCGGGAGCGACTCAGATACGCAGTATTTT. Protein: CASSLVGVVRGSDSDTQYF.

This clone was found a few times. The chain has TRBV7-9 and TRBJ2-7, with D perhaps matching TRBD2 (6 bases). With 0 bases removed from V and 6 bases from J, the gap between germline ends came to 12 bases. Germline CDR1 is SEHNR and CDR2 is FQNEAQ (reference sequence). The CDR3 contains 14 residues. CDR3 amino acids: CASSLAGGAGEQYF. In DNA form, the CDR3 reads TGTGCCAGCAGCTTAGCAGGAGGGGCCGGCGAGCAGTACTTC.

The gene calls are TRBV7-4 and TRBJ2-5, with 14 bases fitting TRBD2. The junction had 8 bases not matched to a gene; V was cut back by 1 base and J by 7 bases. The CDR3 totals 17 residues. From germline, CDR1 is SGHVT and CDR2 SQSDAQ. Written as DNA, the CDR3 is TGTGCCAGCAGCTTAGGACTAGCGGGAGGGGCTGTGGGGACCCAGTACTTC. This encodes CASSLGLAGGAVGTQYF.

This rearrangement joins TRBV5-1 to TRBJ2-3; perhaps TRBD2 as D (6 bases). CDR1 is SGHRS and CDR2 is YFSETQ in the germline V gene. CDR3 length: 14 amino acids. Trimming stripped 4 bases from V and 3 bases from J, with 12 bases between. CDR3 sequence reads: CASSHGLRTDTQYF. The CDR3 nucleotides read TGCGCCAGCAGCCATGGACTAAGGACAGATACGCAGTATTTT.

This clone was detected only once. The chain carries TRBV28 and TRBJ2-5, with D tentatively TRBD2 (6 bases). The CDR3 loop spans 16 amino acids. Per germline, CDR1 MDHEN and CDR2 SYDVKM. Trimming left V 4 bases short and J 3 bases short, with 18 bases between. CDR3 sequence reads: CASSSAGIEGKETQYF. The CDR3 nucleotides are TGTGCCAGCAGTTCCGCGGGGATTGAGGGAAAAGAGACCCAGTACTTC. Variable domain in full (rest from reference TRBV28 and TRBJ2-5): DVKVTQSSRYLVKRTGEKVFLECVQDMDHENMFWYRQDPGLGLRLIYFSYDVKMKEKGDIPEGYSVSREKKERFSLILESASTNQTSMYLCASSSAGIEGKETQYFGPGTRLLVL.

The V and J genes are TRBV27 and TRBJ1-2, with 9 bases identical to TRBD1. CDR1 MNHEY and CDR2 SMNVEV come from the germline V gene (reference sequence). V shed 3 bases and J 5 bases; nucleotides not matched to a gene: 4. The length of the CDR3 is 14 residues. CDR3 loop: CASSFGQGIYGYTF. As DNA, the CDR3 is TGTGCCAGCAGTTTCGGACAGGGGATTTATGGCTACACCTTC.

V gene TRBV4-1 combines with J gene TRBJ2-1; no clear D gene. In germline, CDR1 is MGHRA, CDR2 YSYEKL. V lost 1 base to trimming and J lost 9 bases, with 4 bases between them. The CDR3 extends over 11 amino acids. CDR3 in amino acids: CASSQGPEQFF. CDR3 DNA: TGCGCCAGCAGCCAAGGTCCTGAGCAGTTCTTC.

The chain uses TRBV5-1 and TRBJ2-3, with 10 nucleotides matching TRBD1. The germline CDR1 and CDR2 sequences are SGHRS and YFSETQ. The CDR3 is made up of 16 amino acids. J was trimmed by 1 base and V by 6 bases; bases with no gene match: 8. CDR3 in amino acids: CASTPWGTGGTDTQYF. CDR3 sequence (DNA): TGCGCCAGCACCCCTTGGGGGACAGGGGGCACAGATACGCAGTATTTT.

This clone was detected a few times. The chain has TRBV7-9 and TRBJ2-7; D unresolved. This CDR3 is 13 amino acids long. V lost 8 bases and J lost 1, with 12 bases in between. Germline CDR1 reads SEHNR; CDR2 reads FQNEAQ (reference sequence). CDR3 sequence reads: CASVARSSYEQYF. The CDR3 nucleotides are TGTGCCAGCGTCGCCCGCTCATCCTACGAGCAGTACTTC.

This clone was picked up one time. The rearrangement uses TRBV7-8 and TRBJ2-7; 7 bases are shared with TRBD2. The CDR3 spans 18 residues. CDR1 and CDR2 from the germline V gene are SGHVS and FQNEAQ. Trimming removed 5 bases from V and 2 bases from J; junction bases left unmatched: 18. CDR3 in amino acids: CASSLGGSVAGIPYEQYF. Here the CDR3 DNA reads TGTGCCAGCAGCCTCGGGGGGTCGGTAGCAGGGATCCCCTACGAGCAGTACTTC.

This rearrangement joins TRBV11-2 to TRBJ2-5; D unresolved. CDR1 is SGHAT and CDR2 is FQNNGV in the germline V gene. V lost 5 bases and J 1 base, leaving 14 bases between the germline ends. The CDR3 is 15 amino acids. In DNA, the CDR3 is TGTGCCAGCAGCCCTCCCCGGCCGCTCCAAGAGACCCAGTACTTC. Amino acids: CASSPPRPLQETQYF.

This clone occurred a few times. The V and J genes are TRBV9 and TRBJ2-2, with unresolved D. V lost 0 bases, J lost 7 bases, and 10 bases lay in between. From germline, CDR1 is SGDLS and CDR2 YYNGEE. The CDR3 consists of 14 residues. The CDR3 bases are TGTGCCAGCAGCGTAGGGTCGGGTTACGGGGAGCTGTTTTTT. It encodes CASSVGSGYGELFF.

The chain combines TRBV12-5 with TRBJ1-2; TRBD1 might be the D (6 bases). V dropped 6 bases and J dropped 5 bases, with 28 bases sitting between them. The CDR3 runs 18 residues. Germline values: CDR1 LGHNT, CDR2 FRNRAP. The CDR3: CASGYTLAGAPSIYGYTF. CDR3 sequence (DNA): TGTGCTAGTGGGTATACGCTGGCGGGGGCCCCCTCGATATATGGCTACACCTTC.

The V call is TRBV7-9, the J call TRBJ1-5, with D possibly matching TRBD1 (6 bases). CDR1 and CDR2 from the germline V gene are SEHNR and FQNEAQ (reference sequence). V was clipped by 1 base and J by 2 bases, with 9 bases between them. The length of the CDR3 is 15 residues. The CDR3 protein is CASSLEGGGNQPQHF. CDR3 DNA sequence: TGTGCCAGCAGCTTAGAGGGGGGGGGCAATCAGCCCCAGCATTTT.

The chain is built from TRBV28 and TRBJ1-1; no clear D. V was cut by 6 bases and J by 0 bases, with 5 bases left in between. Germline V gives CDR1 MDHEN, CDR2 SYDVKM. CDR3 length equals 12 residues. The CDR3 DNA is TGTGCCAGCAGATTCATGAACACTGAAGCTTTCTTT. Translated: CASRFMNTEAFF.

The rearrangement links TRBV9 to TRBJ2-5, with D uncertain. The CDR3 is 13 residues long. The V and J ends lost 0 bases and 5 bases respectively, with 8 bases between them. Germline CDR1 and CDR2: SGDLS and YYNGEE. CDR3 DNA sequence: TGTGCCAGCAGCGTAGGACCGGGTGAGACCCAGTACTTC. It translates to CASSVGPGETQYF. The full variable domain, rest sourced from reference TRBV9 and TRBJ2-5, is DSGVTQTPKHLITATGQRVTLRCSPRSGDLSVYWYQQSLDQGLQFLIQYYNGEERAKGNILERFSAQQFPDLHSELNLSSLELGDSALYFCASSVGPGETQYFGPGTRLLVL.

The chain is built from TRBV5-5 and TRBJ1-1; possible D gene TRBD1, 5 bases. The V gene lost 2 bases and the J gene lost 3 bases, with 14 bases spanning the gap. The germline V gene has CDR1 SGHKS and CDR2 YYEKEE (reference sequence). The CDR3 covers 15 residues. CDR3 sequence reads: CASSFRPGGDTEAFF. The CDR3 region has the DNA TGTGCCAGCAGCTTTCGACCAGGAGGGGACACTGAAGCTTTCTTT.